Listed below are T cell receptor beta chains from one sample, sequenced in a study of shared clonotypes between healthy human individuals. Assay used: immunoSEQ multiplex PCR; TCRdb lists only in-frame clones, some missing. The table has 600,000 to 750,000 clones, 55% to 80% seen once. Sequences were obtained from memory CD4+ T cells sorted from blood. The receptors derive from a woman in her 30s in good health. Each CDR3 is given with its conserved first and last residue. D genes are given only for firm matches. Not every row has a clone size; where given, it reads once, few, many or a size class.

TRBV7-2,TRBJ1-5,TRBD1,.,15,CASSGTVLTNQPQHF,TGTGCCAGCAGCGGGACAGTCCTTACTAATCAGCCCCAGCATTTT
TRBV5-1,TRBJ2-3,TRBD2,.,13,CASTSGSTDTQYF,TGCGCCAGTACTAGCGGGAGCACAGATACGCAGTATTTT
TRBV27,TRBJ1-1,.,once,15,CASSLTPDGNTEAFF,TGTGCCAGCAGTCTAACCCCGGACGGTAACACTGAAGCTTTCTTT
TRBV5-8,TRBJ2-1,TRBD2,.,19,CASSSTLPGTSGSLYEQFF,TGTGCCAGCAGCTCTACCTTACCCGGGACTAGCGGGAGTCTCTATGAGCAGTTCTTC
TRBV9,TRBJ2-7,TRBD1,few,15,CASSVGTGDVYEQYF,TGTGCCAGCAGCGTAGGAACAGGGGATGTGTACGAGCAGTACTTC
TRBV5-1,TRBJ2-3,.,few,15,CASSAGTQGTDTQYF,TGCGCCAGCAGTGCCGGGACACAGGGCACAGATACGCAGTATTTT
TRBV15,TRBJ1-1,.,.,13,CATSVKKNTEAFF,TGTGCCACCAGCGTCAAGAAGAACACTGAAGCTTTCTTT
TRBV2,TRBJ1-1,.,.,14,CASSEASTSTEAFF,TGTGCCAGCAGTGAGGCTTCGACCAGCACTGAAGCTTTCTTT
TRBV28,TRBJ2-3,.,.,16,CASSRRGQFSTDTQYF,TGTGCCAGCAGCCGCCGTGGACAGTTCAGCACAGATACGCAGTATTTT
TRBV7-9,TRBJ1-4,TRBD1,.,14,CASSLGTGAEKLFF,TGTGCCAGCAGCCTCGGGACAGGGGCTGAAAAACTGTTTTTT
TRBV30,TRBJ2-7,.,.,15,CAWSVRQALSYEQYF,TGTGCCTGGAGTGTACGACAGGCACTATCCTACGAGCAGTACTTC
TRBV28,TRBJ1-1,TRBD1,.,13,CASSTGVNTEAFF,TGTGCCAGCAGTACAGGGGTGAACACTGAAGCTTTCTTT
TRBV23-1,TRBJ2-1,.,.,19,CASSRSGSRDKGECDEQFF,TGCGCCAGCAGTCGATCCGGTAGTAGGGATAAGGGTGAATGCGATGAGCAGTTCTTC
TRBV5-1,TRBJ2-3,.,.,12,CASRAAGDTQYF,TGCGCCAGCAGGGCGGCGGGGGATACGCAGTATTTT
TRBV18,TRBJ2-7,.,.,15,CASSPGAGGSYEQYF,TGTGCCAGCTCACCGGGTGCAGGGGGGTCCTACGAGCAGTACTTC
TRBV2,TRBJ1-1,.,.,13,CASSEFEDTEAFF,TGTGCCAGCAGTGAATTTGAGGACACTGAAGCTTTCTTT
TRBV2,TRBJ1-4,.,few,14,CASRGARANEKLFF,TGTGCCAGCAGGGGGGCCAGAGCAAATGAAAAACTGTTTTTT
TRBV6-1,TRBJ1-4,.,few,12,CASSESRTELFF,TGTGCCAGCAGTGAATCAAGGACAGAACTGTTTTTT
TRBV5-1,TRBJ2-3,TRBD1,.,19,CASSLEPGQGDLSTDTQYF,TGCGCCAGCAGCTTGGAACCGGGACAGGGGGACCTTAGCACAGATACGCAGTATTTT
TRBV21-1,TRBJ2-5,.,.,16,CASSRSEKTREETQYF,TGTGCCAGCAGCAGATCCGAGAAGACTCGGGAAGAGACCCAGTACTTC
TRBV5-3,TRBJ2-7,.,.,18,CARSSPSQQGHCYYEQYF,TGTGCCAGAAGCTCCCCTTCTCAACAGGGCCACTGTTACTACGAGCAGTACTTC
TRBV15,TRBJ2-1,TRBD2,once,15,CATSRGEDSGRVGFF,TGTGCCACCAGCAGGGGAGAGGATAGCGGGAGGGTGGGGTTCTTC
TRBV19,TRBJ1-2,.,.,14,CASSRDDTADGYTF,TGTGCCAGTAGTCGAGACGACACGGCTGATGGCTACACCTTC
TRBV27,TRBJ2-7,.,.,13,CASSLYGSYEQYF,TGTGCCAGCAGTTTGTACGGATCCTACGAGCAGTACTTC
TRBV7-7,TRBJ2-7,TRBD1,many,13,CASSLDREHEQYF,TGTGCCAGCAGCTTGGACAGGGAGCACGAGCAGTACTTC
TRBV19,TRBJ1-5,.,.,14,CASSIPGERQPQHF,TGTGCCAGTAGTATTCCAGGGGAGAGGCAGCCCCAGCATTTT
TRBV18,TRBJ1-4,.,few,13,CASSLGENEKLFF,TGTGCCAGCTCACTCGGCGAGAATGAAAAACTGTTTTTT
TRBV29-1,TRBJ2-5,.,.,12,CSGRSGLETQYF,TGCAGCGGGCGGAGCGGATTGGAGACCCAGTACTTC
TRBV5-1,TRBJ1-4,TRBD1,.,17,CASSYGPPGQGGEKLFF,TGCGCCAGCAGCTACGGCCCCCCGGGACAGGGGGGTGAAAAACTGTTTTTT
TRBV7-9,TRBJ2-1,.,few,16,CASSPPMQGYHNEQFF,TGTGCCAGCAGCCCTCCGATGCAGGGTTACCACAATGAGCAGTTCTTC
TRBV7-9,TRBJ2-7,TRBD2,once,15,CASSQTSGSTYEQYF,TGTGCCAGCAGTCAGACTAGCGGAAGTACTTACGAGCAGTACTTC
TRBV29-1,TRBJ2-4,.,.,11,CSVISKNIQYF,TGCAGCGTTATTAGTAAAAACATTCAGTACTTC
TRBV5-5,TRBJ2-7,.,.,14,CASSGGPSAYEQYF,TGTGCCAGCAGCGGCGGGCCCTCGGCGTACGAGCAGTACTTC
TRBV15,TRBJ2-3,TRBD2,.,18,CATSGLDWAGVKTDTQYF,TGTGCCACCAGCGGACTCGACTGGGCGGGAGTAAAGACAGATACGCAGTATTTT
TRBV6-1,TRBJ1-1,.,.,14,CASKDSFYSTEAFF,TGTGCCAGCAAGGACAGTTTTTATTCCACTGAAGCTTTCTTT
TRBV5-1,TRBJ1-1,.,.,15,CASSFGQHMNTEAFF,TGCGCCAGCAGCTTTGGGCAGCACATGAACACTGAAGCTTTCTTT
TRBV7-9,TRBJ1-1,.,once,13,CASRGRLNTEAFF,TGTGCCAGCAGGGGAAGGCTGAACACTGAAGCTTTCTTT
TRBV11-2,TRBJ1-4,.,.,14,CASSAMRVSEKLFF,TGTGCCAGCAGCGCAATGCGGGTATCGGAAAAACTGTTTTTT
TRBV29-1,TRBJ2-3,.,.,14,CSVERDSGTDTQYF,TGCAGCGTTGAACGGGACAGCGGGACAGATACGCAGTATTTT
TRBV6-1,TRBJ1-2,.,.,13,CASSVQGRDGYTF,TGTGCCAGCAGTGTACAGGGTCGGGATGGCTACACCTTC
TRBV7-9,TRBJ2-3,TRBD2,.,16,CASSERTSGSTDTQYF,TGTGCCAGCAGTGAACGGACTAGCGGGAGCACAGATACGCAGTATTTT
TRBV4-1,TRBJ2-5,.,once,15,CASSPLRGGRETQYF,TGCGCCAGCAGCCCGCTAAGGGGAGGAAGGGAGACCCAGTACTTC
TRBV5-1,TRBJ1-2,TRBD1,.,14,CASSVRTGTYGYTF,TGCGCCAGCAGCGTACGGACAGGAACCTATGGCTACACCTTC
TRBV29-1,TRBJ2-2,.,.,14,CSVGVAVNTGELFF,TGCAGCGTTGGTGTAGCGGTAAACACCGGGGAGCTGTTTTTT
TRBV29-1,TRBJ2-3,.,few,10,CSVATDTQYF,TGCAGCGTTGCAACAGATACGCAGTATTTT
TRBV19,TRBJ2-7,TRBD2,few,16,CASRPTGGSSSYEQYF,TGTGCCAGTAGACCCACGGGGGGTTCTAGCTCCTACGAGCAGTACTTC
TRBV5-8,TRBJ1-5,.,.,13,CASSSPPSQPQHF,TGTGCCAGCAGCTCCCCTCCCAGTCAGCCCCAGCATTTT
TRBV19,TRBJ2-5,.,.,12,CASSNLQETQYF,TGTGCCAGTAGTAACTTACAAGAGACCCAGTACTTC
TRBV7-8,TRBJ2-3,TRBD1,.,16,CASSSSGTVLSDTQYF,TGTGCCAGCAGCTCGAGTGGGACAGTTTTATCAGATACGCAGTATTTT
TRBV30,TRBJ2-3,TRBD1,few,15,CAWSTGTGSTDTQYF,TGTGCCTGGAGTACCGGGACAGGGAGCACAGATACGCAGTATTTT
TRBV21-1,TRBJ2-1,.,.,15,CASTLRDYSYNEQFF,TGTGCCAGCACCCTCCGGGACTACTCCTACAATGAGCAGTTCTTC
TRBV5-6,TRBJ2-7,TRBD2,.,17,CASSSEPRPSGIKEQYF,TGTGCCAGCAGCTCGGAGCCGCGGCCTAGCGGGATTAAAGAGCAGTACTTC
TRBV6-1,TRBJ2-1,.,once,14,CASSVRESYNEQFF,TGTGCCAGCAGTGTGAGGGAATCCTACAATGAGCAGTTCTTC
TRBV6-6,TRBJ2-5,.,.,11,CASSYGETQYF,TGTGCCAGCAGTTACGGGGAGACCCAGTACTTC